Sequencing of this T cell receptor (beta chain) was carried out in a study of cytomegalovirus exposure and HLA in healthy donors. The V gene's germline CDR1 is DFQATT and CDR2 SNEGSKA (reference sequence). V was cut by 6 bases and J by 7 bases, with 6 bases left in between. The CDR3 consists of 9 residues. The PCR contained 60 Vbeta and 13 Jbeta primers. The table came from immunoSEQ multiplex PCR; TCRdb's copy has only in-frame clones and leaves some out. The sample holds under 200,000 clones, almost 80% seen once. Despite likely unrecorded immune exposures, the donors were nominally healthy at the time of sampling.

The sequence derives from a woman aged 45-60 years in good health and CMV-seronegative. This chain connects TRBV20-1 to TRBJ1-2; TRBD1 is a possible D gene (5 bases). The specimen was PBMCs. This CDR3 is CSAGVGYTF. The CDR3 DNA reads TGCAGTGCAGGGGTTGGCTACACCTTC.